The T cell receptor beta chain described here comes from a study of T cells in Graves' hyperthyroidism and ophthalmopathy. Study outcomes and limitations: A 13 V-J model separated ophthalmopathy from stable hyperthyroidism. Among thyroid clonotypes expanded above 0.001, most also appeared in blood.

As to this clonotype: Its specificity is not known.

Using RNA transcripts as the source, TCR beta CDR3 regions were amplified. The HTBI primer set was used in a first-round RT-PCR of the TCR CDR3. From the multiplex PCR reads, TCRdb called clonotypes with MiXCR, one entry per CDR3 protein. The profile shows about 340,000 distinct CDR3 sequences, over 20% of them singletons. The V gene lost 2 bases and the J gene lost 8 bases, with 12 bases spanning the gap. CDR3 length equals 13 residues. Germline V lookup: CDR1 SGHKS, CDR2 YYEKEE (reference sequence). The V call is TRBV5-5, the J call TRBJ2-3; a weak D match, TRBD2 (6 bases). Sequenced material: blood. This TCR derives from a woman in her forties or fifties with Graves' hyperthyroidism. CDR3: CASSFLEGSTQYF. The CDR3 coding sequence is TGTGCCAGCAGCTTCCTGGAGGGTAGTACGCAGTATTTT.